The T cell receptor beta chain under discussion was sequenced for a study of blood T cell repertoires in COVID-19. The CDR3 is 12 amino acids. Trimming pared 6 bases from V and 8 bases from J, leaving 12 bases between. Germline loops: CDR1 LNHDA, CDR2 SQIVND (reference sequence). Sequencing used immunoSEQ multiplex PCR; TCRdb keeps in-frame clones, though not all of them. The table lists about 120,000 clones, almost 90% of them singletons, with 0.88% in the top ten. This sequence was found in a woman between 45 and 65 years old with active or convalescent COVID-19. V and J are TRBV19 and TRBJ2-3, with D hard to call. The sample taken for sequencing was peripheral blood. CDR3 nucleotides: TGTGCCAGTAGATCCCCCTCTCGTACGCAGTATTTT. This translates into CASRSPSRTQYF.